Presented here are 32 T cell receptor beta chains from one specimen sequenced in a study of regulatory T cells in long-lasting Graves disease. Construction of the TCR beta libraries employed iRepertoire HTBI primers in conjunction with Arm-PCR of CDR3 regions. TCRdb recomputed calls from the multiplex PCR reads with MiXCR, one row per CDR3 protein. The repertoire has about 560,000 distinct CDR3 sequences, around 16% of them found once; the top ten carry 12%. Documented time point: newly diagnosed GD, antithyroid drugs for less than 3 months. PBMC-derived RNA was used for the TCR library. The data also belong to a second study, concerning T cells in Graves' hyperthyroidism and ophthalmopathy.

The specimen was peripheral blood mononuclear cells (PBMCs), collected at new diagnosis, from a patient treated with antithyroid drugs. These receptor sequences come from a man between 18 and 29 years old with Graves disease.

This clonotype has at least ten counts. The chain is built from TRBV12-3 or TRBV12-4 and TRBJ2-2; possibly TRBD2 for D (6 bases). The CDR3 covers 14 residues. Trimming left V 6 bases short and J 7 bases short, with 15 bases between. For the CDR3, the DNA is TGTGCCAGCAGCTTGGTGGAGGAGGGCGGGGAGCTGTTTTTT. This gives the protein CASSLVEEGGELFF.

This clonotype was detected a few times. CDR3 loop: CASSGGAGTEAFF. In DNA form, the CDR3 reads TGTGCCAGTTCAGGGGGCGCGGGTACTGAAGCTTTCTTT. The chain recombines TRBV19 with TRBJ1-1, with TRBD1 matching 8 bases. Germline V gene sequence: CDR1 LNHDA, CDR2 SQIVND (reference sequence). The junction had 7 bases not matched to a gene; V was cut back by 8 bases and J by 5 bases. The CDR3 loop spans 13 amino acids. Complete variable domain (other parts from reference TRBV19 and TRBJ1-1): DGGITQSPKYLFRKEGQNVTLSCEQNLNHDAMYWYRQDPGQGLRLIYYSQIVNDFQKGDIAEGYSVSREKKESFPLTVTSAQKNPTAFYLCASSGGAGTEAFFGQGTRLTVV.

This clonotype was seen at least ten times. J is TRBJ1-2 and V is TRBV29-1, with 7 bases identical to TRBD1. Germline CDR1 SQVTM, CDR2 ANQGSEA. Trimming at V came to 7 bases and at J to 2 bases, leaving 7 bases not matched to a gene. This CDR3 spans 13 amino acids. CDR3 protein: CSATQGSNYGYTF. Here the CDR3 DNA reads TGCAGCGCCACACAGGGGTCCAACTATGGCTACACCTTC.

This clonotype was detected a few times. This sequence may be a read error, since a much larger clone differs from it by one base. The chain links TRBV27 to TRBJ2-7; D gene uncertain. CDR1 is MNHEY, CDR2 SMNVEV, per germline (reference sequence). The V gene lost 2 bases and the J gene lost 7 bases, with 12 bases spanning the gap. The CDR3 sequence is 13 residues long. The CDR3 spells CASSLPAALEQYF. DNA of the CDR3: TGTGCCAGCAGTTTACCGGCTGCTTTGGAGCAGTACTTC.

This clonotype has at least ten counts. The chain combines TRBV5-1 with TRBJ2-2; D is possibly TRBD2 (5 bases). The CDR3 is 15 residues long. Germline-derived CDR1 and CDR2 are SGHRS and YFSETQ. Trimming pared 6 bases from V and 6 bases from J, leaving 18 bases between. The CDR3 loop is CASTISVGEAGELFF. The CDR3, as DNA: TGCGCCAGCACGATTAGCGTGGGAGAGGCCGGGGAGCTGTTTTTT.

To note about this clonotype: An end of the junction differs from the germline gene, which may be a read error. The chain is built from TRBV7-7 and TRBJ2-6; D unclear. Germline lookup yields CDR1 SSHAT and CDR2 FNYEAQ (reference sequence). There are 17 residues in the CDR3. CDR3 loop: CASSLGDWYSGANVLTF. The CDR3 DNA sequence: TGTGCTAGCAGCTTAGGTGATTGGTACTCTGGGGCCAACGTCCTGACTTTC.

In this sample, this clonotype turned up a few times. The chain has TRBV27 and TRBJ1-3; D remains ambiguous. Germline-derived CDR1 and CDR2 are MNHEY and SMNVEV (reference sequence). V lost 6 bases and J lost 0, with 12 bases in between. This CDR3 spans 15 amino acids. The CDR3 coding sequence is TGTGCCAGCAGCCAAACTCCGAGCTCTGGAAACACCATATATTTT. Its translation: CASSQTPSSGNTIYF.

There are many counts of this clonotype. The rearrangement links TRBV6-1 to TRBJ2-7; TRBD2 agrees at 7 bases. J gave up 3 bases and V 3 bases, and 8 bases lay outside the gene matches. Germline CDR1 MNHNS, CDR2 SASEGT. The CDR3 runs 15 residues. The CDR3 region is CASSDDPSGIYEQYF. CDR3 DNA: TGTGCCAGCAGTGACGACCCCAGCGGGATCTACGAGCAGTACTTC.

There are many counts of this clonotype. CDR3 coding DNA: TGTGCCAGCAGCCCTCGGGACAGGGGGGCGCAAGAGACCCAGTACTTC. Protein product: CASSPRDRGAQETQYF. The J gene is TRBJ2-5, the V gene TRBV7-9, with TRBD1 matching 11 bases. From germline, CDR1 is SEHNR and CDR2 FQNEAQ (reference sequence). The trim removed 5 bases at V and 2 bases at J, leaving 7 bases unmatched. This CDR3 contains 16 residues. Based on the CDR3 plus reference TRBV7-9 and TRBJ2-5, the full variable domain is DTGVSQNPRHKITKRGQNVTFRCDPISEHNRLYWYRQTLGQGPEFLTYFQNEAQLEKSRLLSDRFSAERPKGSFSTLEIQRTEQGDSAMYLCASSPRDRGAQETQYFGPGTRLLVL.

This clonotype was observed once. The rearrangement uses TRBV11-2 and TRBJ1-1, with a tentative D call TRBD1 (5 bases). Trimming took 5 bases from V and 0 from J, leaving 10 bases between them. Per the germline V gene, CDR1 is SGHAT and CDR2 is FQNNGV. CDR3 length: 14 residues. The CDR3 DNA reads as TGTGCCAGCAGCGTGACAGCCTTGAACACTGAAGCTTTCTTT. Translation: CASSVTALNTEAFF.

The J gene is TRBJ2-7, the V gene TRBV29-1, with 10 bases lining up with TRBD1. Looked up from germline, CDR1 is SQVTM and CDR2 is ANQGSEA. There are 14 residues in the CDR3. Unmatched junction bases numbered 9, after V lost 4 bases and J lost 6 bases. DNA of the CDR3: TGCAGCGTTGCCCTCCGGGACAGGGGATCCGAGCAGTACTTC. It encodes CSVALRDRGSEQYF.

This clonotype has a count of ten or more. The chain combines TRBV28 with TRBJ2-6; D unresolved. The length of the CDR3 is 13 residues. Trimming removed 5 bases from V and 2 bases from J, with 4 bases in between. Per germline, CDR1 MDHEN and CDR2 SYDVKM. The CDR3 protein is CASSRAGANVLTF. In nucleotides, the CDR3 is TGTGCCAGCAGTAGGGCTGGGGCCAACGTCCTGACTTTC. The full variable domain, with the rest looked up from reference TRBV28 and TRBJ2-6, is DVKVTQSSRYLVKRTGEKVFLECVQDMDHENMFWYRQDPGLGLRLIYFSYDVKMKEKGDIPEGYSVSREKKERFSLILESASTNQTSMYLCASSRAGANVLTFGAGSRLTVL.

This clonotype was detected only a few times. The chain carries TRBV24-1 and TRBJ2-3; 8 nucleotides align to TRBD2. CDR1 is KGHDR and CDR2 is SFDVKD in the germline V gene. V shed 3 bases and J 4 bases; nucleotides not matched to a gene: 5. The CDR3 is 15 amino acids. Written as DNA, the CDR3 is TGTGCCACCAGTGATAGCGGGAGCCGGCCAGATACGCAGTATTTT. It encodes CATSDSGSRPDTQYF.

V gene TRBV5-1 combines with J gene TRBJ2-3; tentatively, D is TRBD2 (6 bases). The V end lost 5 bases, the J end lost 3 bases, and 13 bases lay between the germline ends. Per the germline V gene, CDR1 is SGHRS and CDR2 is YFSETQ. This CDR3 comprises 14 residues. CDR3 loop: CASRAGKGTDTQYF. The CDR3 DNA sequence: TGCGCCAGCAGGGCGGGAAAGGGGACAGATACGCAGTATTTT. Combining the CDR3 with reference TRBV5-1 and TRBJ2-3 gives the whole variable domain KAGVTQTPRYLIKTRGQQVTLSCSPISGHRSVSWYQQTPGQGLQFLFEYFSETQRNKGNFPGRFSGRQFSNSRSEMNVSTLELGDSALYLCASRAGKGTDTQYFGPGTRLTVL.

This clonotype turned up a few times. The chain recombines TRBV27 with TRBJ2-1; D gene ambiguous. This CDR3 spans 16 amino acids. The V end lost 6 bases, the J end lost 0 bases, and 15 bases lay between the germline ends. Germline V lookup: CDR1 MNHEY, CDR2 SMNVEV (reference sequence). CDR3 amino acids: CASSQPTPSSYNEQFF. DNA of the CDR3: TGTGCCAGCAGCCAACCGACACCGAGCTCCTACAATGAGCAGTTCTTC.

This clonotype was picked up a small number of times. The CDR3 reads CASSLSGADTGELFF. The CDR3 DNA reads as TGCGCCAGCAGCTTGAGCGGGGCGGACACCGGGGAGCTGTTTTTT. The V call is TRBV5-1, the J call TRBJ2-2; 7 nucleotides match TRBD2. The germline V gene has CDR1 SGHRS and CDR2 YFSETQ. With 1 base clipped from V and 3 bases from J, the junction kept 3 bases outside the gene matches. This CDR3 is built from 15 residues.

This rearrangement joins TRBV9 to TRBJ2-1; D not resolved. V was trimmed by 4 bases and J by 9 bases, leaving 14 bases between them. The CDR3 runs 13 residues. Per germline, CDR1 SGDLS and CDR2 YYNGEE. The CDR3 region is CASSPSGGREQFF. The CDR3 nucleotides are TGTGCCAGCAGCCCTAGTGGTGGGCGTGAGCAGTTCTTC. Full variable domain (missing parts from reference TRBV9 and TRBJ2-1): DSGVTQTPKHLITATGQRVTLRCSPRSGDLSVYWYQQSLDQGLQFLIQYYNGEERAKGNILERFSAQQFPDLHSELNLSSLELGDSALYFCASSPSGGREQFFGPGTRLTVL.

This clonotype was picked up many times. The rearrangement joins TRBV30 to TRBJ1-2; no reliable D call. Looked up from germline, CDR1 is GTSNPN and CDR2 is SVGIG (reference sequence). The CDR3 is made up of 13 amino acids. The V end lost 0 bases, the J end lost 3 bases, and 8 bases lay between the germline ends. The CDR3 coding sequence is TGTGCCTGGAGTGTAGGAGGATACTATGGCTACACCTTC. This sequence encodes CAWSVGGYYGYTF.

This clonotype turned up a few times. V usage is TRBV9 and J usage is TRBJ1-1, with D perhaps TRBD1 (6 bases). The ends were cut back, 0 bases at V and 6 bases at J, with 18 bases in the middle. The CDR3 contains 16 residues. Germline loops: CDR1 SGDLS, CDR2 YYNGEE. The CDR3 reads CASSVGGWGAKAEAFF. The DNA of the CDR3 is TGTGCCAGCAGCGTAGGGGGCTGGGGGGCTAAGGCTGAAGCTTTCTTT.

This chain connects TRBV9 to TRBJ2-1; D unresolved. This CDR3 has 17 amino acids. The ends were cut back, 3 bases at V and 0 bases at J, with 16 bases in the middle. CDR1 is SGDLS and CDR2 is YYNGEE in the germline V gene. CDR3 sequence (DNA): TGTGCCAGCAGCGGGGGTAGGTTTATTGGCTCCTACAATGAGCAGTTCTTC. Translation: CASSGGRFIGSYNEQFF. The complete variable domain, with remaining parts taken from reference TRBV9 and TRBJ2-1, reads DSGVTQTPKHLITATGQRVTLRCSPRSGDLSVYWYQQSLDQGLQFLIQYYNGEERAKGNILERFSAQQFPDLHSELNLSSLELGDSALYFCASSGGRFIGSYNEQFFGPGTRLTVL.

This clonotype was seen repeatedly, ten times or more. V gene TRBV19 combines with J gene TRBJ2-7, with 13 bases matching TRBD2. Germline V gene sequence: CDR1 LNHDA, CDR2 SQIVND (reference sequence). There are 14 residues in the CDR3. The V segment lost 3 bases and the J segment 5 bases; nucleotides outside the gene matches: 1. CDR3 sequence (DNA): TGTGCCAGTAGTATGGGACTAGCGGGACACGAGCAGTACTTC. It encodes CASSMGLAGHEQYF.

This clonotype was seen a handful of times. The V call is TRBV7-3, the J call TRBJ2-2; maybe TRBD1 (6 bases). Germline lookup yields CDR1 SGHTA and CDR2 FQGTGA. The CDR3 has 14 residues. V lost 7 bases and J 2 bases, leaving 11 bases between the germline ends. CDR3 coding DNA: TGTGCCAGCACGAGGACAGCCAACACCGGGGAGCTGTTTTTT. This sequence encodes CASTRTANTGELFF.

This clonotype showed up many times. V is TRBV6-1 and J is TRBJ1-5; TRBD1 matches at 10 bases. This CDR3 has 15 residues. J gave up 7 bases and V 6 bases, and 9 bases lay outside the gene matches. Germline CDR1 and CDR2: MNHNS and SASEGT. Here the CDR3 reads CASSPKTGGWQPQHF. The DNA for the CDR3 is TGTGCCAGCAGCCCGAAGACAGGGGGCTGGCAGCCCCAGCATTTT.

This clonotype was recorded many times. The chain links TRBV27 to TRBJ2-3; 10 nucleotides line up with TRBD1. The V segment lost 5 bases and the J segment 3 bases; nucleotides outside the gene matches: 8. Germline V gives CDR1 MNHEY, CDR2 SMNVEV (reference sequence). The CDR3 runs 16 residues. Written as DNA, the CDR3 is TGTGCCAGCAGTGACTCGGGACAGGGGAGGACAGATACGCAGTATTTT. Its translation: CASSDSGQGRTDTQYF.

This clonotype has a handful of counts. The chain is built from TRBV28 and TRBJ1-2; D not resolved. The V end lost 7 bases, the J end lost 4 bases, and 16 bases lay between the germline ends. The CDR3 sequence is 14 residues long. Germline CDR1 and CDR2: MDHEN and SYDVKM. The CDR3 reads CASKRGEGTYGYTF. The CDR3 DNA follows: TGTGCCAGCAAGCGTGGGGAGGGAACCTATGGCTACACCTTC.

This clonotype was seen a handful of times. The chain recombines TRBV6-1 with TRBJ1-1; no reliable D call. The CDR3 loop spans 12 amino acids. Trimming took off 5 bases at V and 6 bases at J, with 10 bases between the two ends. The germline CDR1 and CDR2 sequences are MNHNS and SASEGT. As DNA, the CDR3 is TGTGCCAGCAGTCACGGAATACCTGAAGCTTTCTTT. Residues: CASSHGIPEAFF.

This clonotype appeared a few times. The V call is TRBV18, the J call TRBJ2-2; no clear D. V shed 7 bases and J shed 8 bases, with 8 bases lying between them. The CDR3 is made up of 11 amino acids. Germline V gene lookup returns CDR1 KGHSH and CDR2 LQKENI. CDR3 sequence: CASLVYGELFF. The CDR3 nucleotides are TGTGCCAGCTTGGTCTATGGGGAGCTGTTTTTT.

This clonotype was counted ten times or more. The V call is TRBV5-1, the J call TRBJ2-7, with 8 nucleotides matching TRBD1. J gave up 6 bases and V 0 bases, and 8 bases lay outside the gene matches. The CDR3 is 15 amino acids. Per the germline V gene, CDR1 is SGHRS and CDR2 is YFSETQ. In DNA form, the CDR3 reads TGCGCCAGCAGCTTGGCCGGAGACAGGGGTGGCGAGCAGTACTTC. This codes for CASSLAGDRGGEQYF.

This clonotype was counted only a few times. A much larger clonotype is one base distant, so this may be a read error. V and J are TRBV28 and TRBJ1-2; the D gene is possibly TRBD1 (6 bases). CDR3 length equals 13 residues. V lost 6 bases to trimming and J lost 4 bases, with 12 bases between them. The germline CDR1 and CDR2 sequences are MDHEN and SYDVKM. The CDR3 loop reads CASSPGQFYGYTF. The CDR3 nucleotides read TGTGCCAGCAGCCCCGGACAGTTCTATGGCTACACCTTC.

On this clonotype itself: Given a much more abundant clone one base away, this may be a read error. V gene TRBV7-9 combines with J gene TRBJ2-7; TRBD2 agrees at 11 bases. The J segment lost 6 bases and the V segment lost 2 bases, leaving 3 bases of the junction unmatched. CDR3 length: 14 amino acids. The germline V gene has CDR1 SEHNR and CDR2 FQNEAQ (reference sequence). CDR3: CASSLTSGSIEQYF. DNA for the CDR3: TGTGCCAGCAGCTTAACTAGCGGGAGCATCGAGCAGTACTTC.

This clonotype was found many times. The CDR3 region is CASSPTTTTGGSALNEKLFF. The CDR3 DNA sequence: TGCGCCAGCAGCCCTACGACCACGACAGGAGGGAGTGCCCTGAATGAAAAACTGTTTTTT. The rearrangement links TRBV5-1 to TRBJ1-4; TRBD1 is a possible D gene (6 bases). The CDR3 loop spans 20 amino acids. Germline V gene lookup returns CDR1 SGHRS and CDR2 YFSETQ. V lost 4 bases and J 5 bases, leaving 30 bases between the germline ends.

This chain joins TRBV6-1 and TRBJ2-2; D perhaps matches TRBD1 (6 bases). CDR1 is MNHNS, CDR2 SASEGT, per germline. Trimming pared 6 bases from V and 3 bases from J, leaving 11 bases between. The CDR3 is 14 residues long. The CDR3 sequence: CASRQGFDTGELFF. The CDR3 nucleotides read TGTGCCAGCAGACAGGGTTTCGACACCGGGGAGCTGTTTTTT.